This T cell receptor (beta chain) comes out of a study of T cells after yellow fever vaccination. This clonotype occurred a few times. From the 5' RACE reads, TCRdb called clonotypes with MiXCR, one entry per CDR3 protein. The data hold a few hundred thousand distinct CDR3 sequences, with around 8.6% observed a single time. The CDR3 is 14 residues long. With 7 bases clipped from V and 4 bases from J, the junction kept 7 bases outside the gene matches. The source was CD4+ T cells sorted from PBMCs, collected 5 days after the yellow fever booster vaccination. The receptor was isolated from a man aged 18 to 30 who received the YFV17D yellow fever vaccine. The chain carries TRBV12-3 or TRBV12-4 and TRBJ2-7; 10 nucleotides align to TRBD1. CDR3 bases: TGTGCCAGCACCACGACAGGGGGCTCTTACGAGCAGTACTTC. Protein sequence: CASTTTGGSYEQYF.